A single sample is the source of the 23 T cell receptor beta chains below, sequenced in a study of blood T cell repertoires in COVID-19. Clones were sequenced by immunoSEQ multiplex PCR, and TCRdb holds only the in-frame ones, with some missing. Among 150,000 or so clones listed, around 87% were seen once. The sample taken for sequencing was peripheral blood. Receptor source: a woman in her forties with acute or convalescent COVID-19.

The genes are TRBV11-1 and TRBJ1-1; possibly TRBD1 for D (5 bases). The V gene's germline CDR1 is SGHAT and CDR2 FQDESV (reference sequence). Trimming pared 1 base from V and 4 bases from J, leaving 10 bases between. This CDR3 contains 14 residues. The CDR3 sequence: CASSLDPGFTEAFF. The DNA of the CDR3 is TGTGCCAGCAGCTTAGATCCAGGGTTCACTGAAGCTTTCTTT.

The chain links TRBV10-1 to TRBJ2-7; no reliable D call. Trimming left V 2 bases short and J 2 bases short, with 7 bases between. This CDR3 is built from 13 residues. Germline CDR1 is WNHNN and CDR2 is SYGVQD (reference sequence). CDR3 bases: TGCGCCAGCAGTGAGGCTCCGGCCTACGAGCAGTACTTC. Translating it yields CASSEAPAYEQYF.

The V call is TRBV6-6, the J call TRBJ2-2, with D possibly matching TRBD1 (5 bases). The CDR3 runs to 15 residues. Germline-derived CDR1 and CDR2 are MNHNY and SVGAGI (reference sequence). Trimming left V 6 bases short and J 5 bases short, with 16 bases between. This chain's CDR3 is CASRQGVHYTGELFF. Written as DNA, the CDR3 is TGTGCCAGCAGGCAAGGGGTGCACTATACCGGGGAGCTGTTTTTT.

V gene TRBV27 combines with J gene TRBJ2-3; 8 bases fit TRBD1. This CDR3 is built from 18 residues. After removal of 5 bases from V and 0 bases from J, the junction contained 13 bases not matched to a gene. Germline-derived CDR1 and CDR2 are MNHEY and SMNVEV (reference sequence). CDR3 nucleotides: TGTGCCAGCAGTCCCCCCTATCTGACAGGGGCGAGCACAGATACGCAGTATTTT. It encodes CASSPPYLTGASTDTQYF.

A single count supports this clone. In DNA, the CDR3 is TGTGCCAGCATTGGGGGCGGGGGGTCACCCCTCCACTTT. Protein: CASIGGGGSPLHF. The chain links TRBV28 to TRBJ1-6, with a possible D match to TRBD1 (6 bases). V gave up 7 bases and J gave up 10 bases, with 14 bases separating them. Germline V CDR1 and CDR2: MDHEN, SYDVKM. CDR3 size: 13 residues.

The CDR3: CASSVAGITSSLAGELFF. The CDR3 DNA reads TGTGCCAGCAGCGTAGCGGGGATAACTAGCTCTCTCGCCGGGGAGCTGTTTTTT. This sequence joins TRBV9 and TRBJ2-2; TRBD2 might be the D (6 bases). The germline V gene has CDR1 SGDLS and CDR2 YYNGEE. V was shortened by 0 bases and J by 6 bases, with 21 bases between the two germline ends. The CDR3 covers 18 residues.

This clone was observed a few times. This chain uses TRBV2 with TRBJ1-5; 9 positions match TRBD1. V gave up 6 bases and J gave up 5 bases; unmatched junction bases: 2. Germline assignment: CDR1 SNHLY and CDR2 FYNNEI. This CDR3 contains 13 residues. The CDR3 coding sequence is TGTGCCAGCAGGGGACAGGGCTATCAGCCCCAGCATTTT. It is translated as CASRGQGYQPQHF.

The genes are TRBV13 and TRBJ2-1; TRBD2 might be the D (5 bases). The CDR3 is 17 amino acids. V was trimmed by 5 bases and J by 0 bases, leaving 17 bases between them. CDR1 is PRHDT, CDR2 FYEKMQ, per germline (reference sequence). This CDR3 reads CASSRRPRGSSYNEQFF. CDR3 bases: TGTGCCAGCAGCAGGCGGCCCCGCGGGTCCTCCTACAATGAGCAGTTCTTC.

This chain uses TRBV30 with TRBJ1-5; 9 bases fit TRBD1. Germline loops: CDR1 GTSNPN, CDR2 SVGIG (reference sequence). With V trimmed by 1 base and J by 4 bases, 5 bases remained unmatched. This CDR3 comprises 15 residues. The CDR3 DNA follows: TGTGCCTGGAGTGGGGGACAGGGTCCTAATCAGCCCCAGCATTTT. Translating it yields CAWSGGQGPNQPQHF.

CDR3 sequence reads: CSGGTVARGYTF. The CDR3 nucleotides read TGCAGCGGGGGGACAGTAGCTCGTGGCTACACCTTC. The chain is built from TRBV29-1 and TRBJ1-2; 7 bases match TRBD1. The CDR3 runs to 12 residues. Germline CDR1 and CDR2: SQVTM and ANQGSEA. The V segment lost 7 bases and the J segment 7 bases; nucleotides outside the gene matches: 9.

V is TRBV24-1 and J is TRBJ2-2; 8 positions match TRBD1. This CDR3 has 15 amino acids. Unmatched junction bases numbered 5, after V lost 3 bases and J lost 6 bases. Germline-derived CDR1 and CDR2 are KGHDR and SFDVKD. CDR3 bases: TGTGCCACCAGTGATGCACAACAGGGGGCCGGGGAGCTGTTTTTT. This sequence encodes CATSDAQQGAGELFF.

V gene TRBV5-1 combines with J gene TRBJ2-1; 9 bases agree with TRBD2. The CDR3 has 15 amino acids. The germline V gene encodes CDR1 SGHRS and CDR2 YFSETQ. The trim removed 0 bases at V and 7 bases at J, leaving 5 bases unmatched. This CDR3 is CASSLAASGINEQFF. The CDR3 coding sequence is TGCGCCAGCAGCTTGGCGGCTAGCGGGATTAATGAGCAGTTCTTC.

This clone showed up just once. V usage is TRBV9 and J usage is TRBJ1-3; 7 bases agree with TRBD1. This CDR3 has 15 residues. Germline V lookup: CDR1 SGDLS, CDR2 YYNGEE. V lost 0 bases to trimming and J lost 7 bases; unmatched junction nucleotides: 7. The CDR3 reads CASSVGRGEWNTIYF. CDR3 DNA sequence: TGTGCCAGCAGCGTAGGCAGGGGGGAATGGAACACCATATATTTT.

The chain employs TRBV10-1 and TRBJ2-5; D is undetermined. Deletions cut 2 bases from V and 1 base from J, with 20 bases between. In germline, CDR1 is WNHNN, CDR2 SYGVQD (reference sequence). The CDR3 is 18 amino acids. CDR3 coding DNA: TGCGCCAGCAGTGAGGGAGTAGATGTCTTATCTCTCCAAGAGACCCAGTACTTC. It is translated as CASSEGVDVLSLQETQYF.

This clone was observed once. The rearrangement links TRBV5-1 to TRBJ1-2, with a weak D call TRBD1 (6 bases). The V and J ends lost 4 bases and 4 bases respectively, with 17 bases between them. Per germline, CDR1 SGHRS and CDR2 YFSETQ. The CDR3 length is 15 residues. The CDR3 DNA is TGCGCCAGCAGCCTGCGAACGGACAGTCCCTATGGCTACACCTTC. Protein: CASSLRTDSPYGYTF.

This chain links TRBV6-4 with TRBJ1-2; 9 bases are shared with TRBD1. In germline, CDR1 is MRHNA, CDR2 SNTAGT. V shed 1 base and J 3 bases; nucleotides not matched to a gene: 9. The CDR3 is made up of 17 amino acids. The CDR3 loop reads CASSDFSRDRDDYGYTF. CDR3 in DNA: TGTGCCAGCAGTGACTTCTCCCGGGACAGGGATGACTATGGCTACACCTTC.

V gene TRBV6-6 combines with J gene TRBJ2-2; 11 positions match TRBD1. J gave up 4 bases and V 7 bases, and 5 bases lay outside the gene matches. This CDR3 region has 15 residues. The V gene's germline CDR1 is MNHNY and CDR2 SVGAGI (reference sequence). CDR3 bases: TGTGCCAGCACCGTAGGGACAGGGGGCACCGGGGAGCTGTTTTTT. Its protein is CASTVGTGGTGELFF.

V usage is TRBV19 and J usage is TRBJ2-2; 7 nucleotides align to TRBD1. This CDR3 comprises 14 residues. Trimming took 6 bases from V and 5 from J; bases not matched to a gene: 6. The germline V gene has CDR1 LNHDA and CDR2 SQIVND (reference sequence). CDR3 in DNA: TGTGCCAGTAGACGACAGGGTCGGACCGGGGAGCTGTTTTTT. Its translation is CASRRQGRTGELFF.

The rearrangement joins TRBV29-1 to TRBJ1-1; 8 nucleotides line up with TRBD1. Germline V gene sequence: CDR1 SQVTM, CDR2 ANQGSEA. There are 11 residues in the CDR3. V lost 5 bases and J lost 7; bases outside the gene matches: 3. CDR3 sequence reads: CSVQGAGEAFF. The CDR3 nucleotides are TGCAGCGTTCAGGGGGCTGGTGAAGCTTTCTTT.

This clone was picked up one time. V usage is TRBV3-1 (or the pseudogene TRBV3-2) and J usage is TRBJ2-3, with 12 bases fitting TRBD2. With 11 bases clipped from V and 6 bases from J, the junction kept 6 bases outside the gene matches. This CDR3 is built from 13 residues. Per germline, CDR1 LGHDT and CDR2 YNNKEL (reference sequence). The chain's CDR3 is CASGLAGGDTQYF. CDR3 DNA sequence: TGTGCCTCCGGGCTAGCGGGAGGGGATACGCAGTATTTT.

Turning to this clone: Its ends do not fully match the called genes, so a read error is possible. The chain employs TRBV7-7 and TRBJ2-1, with D hard to call. This CDR3 region has 13 residues. Germline CDR1 is SSHAT and CDR2 is FNYEAQ (reference sequence). This chain's CDR3 is CASSLERENEQFF. CDR3 nucleotide sequence: TGTGCTAGCAGCTTAGAAAGAGAGAATGAGCAGTTCTTC.

The chain has TRBV4-1 and TRBJ2-7; TRBD2 is a possible D gene (5 bases). The CDR3 extends over 17 amino acids. Trimming removed 1 base at V and 3 bases at J, with 19 bases between. CDR1 MGHRA and CDR2 YSYEKL come from the germline V gene. The CDR3 here is CASSQVAAPTSFYEQYF. In nucleotides, the CDR3 is TGCGCCAGCAGCCAAGTCGCCGCCCCTACTAGTTTCTACGAGCAGTACTTC.

J is TRBJ2-7 and V is TRBV19, with no clear D. Trimming cost V 6 bases and J 2 bases, with 14 bases left between them. The CDR3 spans 14 residues. CDR1 and CDR2 (germline): LNHDA, SQIVND (reference sequence). CDR3: CASSLGSIPYEQYF. In nucleotides, the CDR3 is TGTGCCAGTAGCCTCGGTTCGATACCCTACGAGCAGTACTTC.